Below, 25 T cell receptor beta chains from the same sample are listed, as sequenced in a study of blood T cell repertoires in COVID-19. Using immunoSEQ multiplex PCR, the repertoire was profiled, and TCRdb retains in-frame clones only, with some absent. The table includes around 180,000 clones, over 75% detected once. Material: peripheral blood. Receptors were obtained from a woman of 80 years or more with acute or convalescent COVID-19.

The chain combines TRBV18 with TRBJ1-1, with 9 bases fitting TRBD1. This CDR3 contains 15 residues. J gave up 3 bases and V 4 bases, and 6 bases lay outside the gene matches. Germline V lookup: CDR1 KGHSH, CDR2 LQKENI. Here the CDR3 DNA reads TGTGCCAGCTCACAGCTACAGGGGGCGGACACTGAAGCTTTCTTT. This sequence encodes CASSQLQGADTEAFF.

This chain joins TRBV5-6 and TRBJ1-1; 8 nucleotides line up with TRBD1. CDR3 length: 15 residues. Trimming took 3 bases from V and 0 from J; bases not matched to a gene: 4. Germline V CDR1 and CDR2: SGHDT, YYEEEE. Here the CDR3 reads CASSWTGPLNTEAFF. CDR3 nucleotide sequence: TGTGCCAGCAGCTGGACAGGGCCATTGAACACTGAAGCTTTCTTT. The full variable domain, its missing parts supplied by reference TRBV5-6 and TRBJ1-1, is DAGVTQSPTHLIKTRGQQVTLRCSPKSGHDTVSWYQQALGQGPQFIFQYYEEEERQRGNFPDRFSGHQFPNYSSELNVNALLLGDSALYLCASSWTGPLNTEAFFGQGTRLTVV.

The chain couples TRBV7-2 to TRBJ2-2; D not certain. Trimming removed 0 bases from V and 6 bases from J, with 11 bases in between. CDR1 SGHTA and CDR2 FQGNSA come from the germline V gene. The CDR3 length is 15 residues. The CDR3 spells CASSLARQVPGELFF. For the CDR3, the DNA is TGTGCCAGCAGCTTAGCCCGTCAGGTTCCCGGGGAGCTGTTTTTT.

The chain has TRBV19 and TRBJ2-7; 7 positions match TRBD2. Losses at the gene ends were 5 bases for V and 4 bases for J; bases not matched to a gene: 11. This CDR3 is built from 15 residues. The germline V gene has CDR1 LNHDA and CDR2 SQIVND (reference sequence). CDR3 region: CASSLAGGGVYEQYF. The DNA of the CDR3 is TGTGCCAGTAGTTTGGCCGGGGGAGGGGTTTACGAGCAGTACTTC.

CDR3 coding DNA: TGTGCCATCAGTGAGAACAGGGAAAATGGCTACACCTTC. The encoded protein is CAISENRENGYTF. The chain recombines TRBV10-3 with TRBJ1-2, with D perhaps TRBD1 (6 bases). Trimming removed 2 bases at V and 6 bases at J, with 10 bases between. The V gene's germline CDR1 is ENHRY and CDR2 SYGVKD. CDR3 length: 13 amino acids.

This clone has more than one count but fewer than ten. The J gene is TRBJ2-7, the V gene TRBV5-4, with D maybe TRBD2 (6 bases). The V end was cut by 5 bases, the J end by 6 bases, with 12 bases between. The germline V gene has CDR1 SGHNT and CDR2 YYREEE (reference sequence). This CDR3 has 12 residues. This CDR3 reads CASRPVGGEQYF. The DNA of the CDR3 is TGTGCCAGCAGGCCCGTGGGGGGCGAGCAGTACTTC.

The chain recombines TRBV5-1 with TRBJ2-5, with TRBD2 matching 11 bases. The CDR3 is 15 amino acids. V lost 4 bases, J lost 4 bases, and 6 bases stayed unmatched. Germline CDR1 and CDR2: SGHRS and YFSETQ. The CDR3 coding sequence is TGCGCCAGCAGCATCACTAGCGGGAGCGCAGAGACCCAGTACTTC. This sequence encodes CASSITSGSAETQYF.

The chain carries TRBV7-9 and TRBJ1-1; D uncertain. The length of the CDR3 is 13 residues. V gave up 5 bases and J gave up 3 bases, with 10 bases separating them. Germline V CDR1 and CDR2: SEHNR, FQNEAQ (reference sequence). The CDR3 loop reads CASSRMAYTEAFF. The CDR3 nucleotides are TGTGCCAGCAGCCGAATGGCCTACACTGAAGCTTTCTTT.

V is TRBV12-2 and J is TRBJ1-2; TRBD1, the D gene given by the table, was not confirmed from the DNA. TRBV12-2 is listed as a pseudogene. The CDR3 loop spans 15 amino acids. CDR3 sequence: CASRLAVHIFYGYTF. The CDR3 DNA is TGTGCAAGTCGCTTAGCGGTACATATTTTCTATGGCTACACCTTC.

The chain links TRBV9 to TRBJ1-4; D is undetermined. The ends were cut back, 4 bases at V and 8 bases at J, with 15 bases in the middle. From germline, CDR1 is SGDLS and CDR2 YYNGEE. The CDR3 has 14 residues. The CDR3 sequence is CASSTGHRGEKLFF. CDR3 DNA: TGTGCCAGCAGCACCGGCCATCGAGGGGAAAAACTGTTTTTT. Variable domain in full (rest from reference TRBV9 and TRBJ1-4): DSGVTQTPKHLITATGQRVTLRCSPRSGDLSVYWYQQSLDQGLQFLIQYYNGEERAKGNILERFSAQQFPDLHSELNLSSLELGDSALYFCASSTGHRGEKLFFGSGTQLSVL.

CDR3 coding DNA: TGTGCCAGCAGCGCCCAGGGGGACACGTTCTACAATGAGCAGTTCTTC. This gives the protein CASSAQGDTFYNEQFF. The V gene is TRBV7-9, the J gene TRBJ2-1; 7 nucleotides agree with TRBD1. The V segment lost 5 bases and the J segment 3 bases; nucleotides outside the gene matches: 10. The CDR3 consists of 16 residues. Germline V CDR1 and CDR2: SEHNR, FQNEAQ (reference sequence).

The chain has TRBV19 and TRBJ1-5; D is unclear. Germline V gives CDR1 LNHDA, CDR2 SQIVND (reference sequence). Trimming removed 7 bases at V and 3 bases at J, with 13 bases between. The CDR3 sequence is 14 residues long. This chain's CDR3 is CASKGAENNQPQHF. Written as DNA, the CDR3 is TGTGCCAGTAAGGGAGCGGAAAACAATCAGCCCCAGCATTTT. The full variable domain, in which reference TRBV19 and TRBJ1-5 provide the parts outside the CDR3, is DGGITQSPKYLFRKEGQNVTLSCEQNLNHDAMYWYRQDPGQGLRLIYYSQIVNDFQKGDIAEGYSVSREKKESFPLTVTSAQKNPTAFYLCASKGAENNQPQHFGDGTRLSIL.

This clone appeared a few times. CDR3 in DNA: TGTGCCAGCTCACCGGGACAGGCTTTAAGCTCTGGAAACACCATATATTTT. Protein product: CASSPGQALSSGNTIYF. The J gene is TRBJ1-3, the V gene TRBV18; 8 bases line up with TRBD1. The CDR3 runs 17 residues. Germline-derived CDR1 and CDR2 are KGHSH and LQKENI. With 3 bases clipped from V and 0 bases from J, the junction kept 7 bases outside the gene matches.

This clone was seen just once. V and J are TRBV5-4 and TRBJ2-1; perhaps TRBD2 as D (6 bases). This CDR3 contains 13 residues. CDR1 and CDR2 from the germline V gene are SGHNT and YYREEE (reference sequence). V dropped 1 base and J dropped 10 bases, with 12 bases sitting between them. The CDR3 loop is CASSLTSPGEQFF. DNA of the CDR3: TGTGCCAGCAGCTTGACTAGCCCCGGCGAGCAGTTCTTC.

V usage is TRBV24-1 and J usage is TRBJ2-5; a weak D match, TRBD1 (6 bases). Per the germline V gene, CDR1 is KGHDR and CDR2 is SFDVKD. V lost 11 bases, J lost 5 bases, and 14 bases lay in between. The CDR3 is made up of 12 amino acids. The CDR3 reads CAILDSLETQYF. For the CDR3, the DNA is TGTGCCATACTGGACAGTCTGGAGACCCAGTACTTC.

The J gene is TRBJ2-7, the V gene TRBV7-2; D might be TRBD1 (5 bases). The CDR3 runs 15 residues. Trimming left V 2 bases short and J 0 bases short, with 11 bases between. Per germline, CDR1 SGHTA and CDR2 FQGNSA. CDR3 amino acids: CASSLMDTPSYEQYF. The CDR3 DNA follows: TGTGCCAGCAGCTTAATGGACACACCCTCCTACGAGCAGTACTTC.

V is TRBV7-9 and J is TRBJ1-1; TRBD1 aligns across 12 bases. V trimming: 9 bases; J trimming: 5 bases; junction bases outside the gene matches: 10. Germline V gene sequence: CDR1 SEHNR, CDR2 FQNEAQ (reference sequence). This CDR3 contains 15 residues. The CDR3 region has the DNA TGTGCCAGTTCCGGCGCGGGACAGGGGGCTACTGAAGCTTTCTTT. Residues: CASSGAGQGATEAFF. The whole variable domain, filled in from reference TRBV7-9 and TRBJ1-1, reads DTGVSQNPRHKITKRGQNVTFRCDPISEHNRLYWYRQTLGQGPEFLTYFQNEAQLEKSRLLSDRFSAERPKGSFSTLEIQRTEQGDSAMYLCASSGAGQGATEAFFGQGTRLTVV.

About this clone: One junction end disagrees with the germline gene, perhaps due to a read error. This chain links TRBV7-9 with TRBJ1-2; TRBD1 agrees at 10 bases. There are 13 residues in the CDR3. Germline lookup yields CDR1 SEHNR and CDR2 FQNEAQ (reference sequence). This CDR3 is CASSPRDRGVGRF. The CDR3 DNA reads TGTGCCAGCAGCCCGAGGGACAGGGGAGTAGGACGCTTC.

The V and J genes are TRBV9 and TRBJ2-2; maybe TRBD1 (6 bases). CDR1 is SGDLS and CDR2 is YYNGEE in the germline V gene. CDR3 length: 16 amino acids. The germline V and J ends were trimmed by 1 base and 4 bases, with 14 bases remaining between them. CDR3: CASSVSQGSSTGELFF. CDR3 DNA sequence: TGTGCCAGCAGCGTATCCCAGGGGTCGAGCACCGGGGAGCTGTTTTTT.

CDR3 DNA: TGCGCCAGCAGTGGGGGACTAGCGGGCTACGAGCAGTACTTC. This encodes CASSGGLAGYEQYF. The chain has TRBV10-1 and TRBJ2-7; 12 bases are a match to TRBD2. V shed 4 bases and J 3 bases; nucleotides not matched to a gene: 1. Germline CDR1 WNHNN, CDR2 SYGVQD (reference sequence). The CDR3 is made up of 14 amino acids.

In its sample, this clone was seen once. The J gene is TRBJ1-2, the V gene TRBV12-3 or TRBV12-4; D might be TRBD1 (6 bases). The CDR3 has 12 residues. V lost 3 bases, J lost 8 bases, and 10 bases lay in between. CDR3 in amino acids: CASSFGQIGYTF. CDR3 sequence (DNA): TGTGCCAGCAGTTTCGGACAGATAGGCTACACCTTC.

This clone came up a few times. The rearrangement links TRBV18 to TRBJ1-1, with a weak D call TRBD1 (6 bases). With 5 bases removed from V and 5 bases from J, the gap between germline ends came to 18 bases. This CDR3 contains 15 residues. From germline, CDR1 is KGHSH and CDR2 LQKENI. The CDR3 loop reads CASSTGPAGGTEAFF. The CDR3 nucleotides read TGTGCCAGCTCAACAGGGCCGGCGGGGGGTACTGAAGCTTTCTTT. The whole variable domain, filled in from reference TRBV18 and TRBJ1-1, reads NAGVMQNPRHLVRRRGQEARLRCSPMKGHSHVYWYRQLPEEGLKFMVYLQKENIIDESGMPKERFSAEFPKEGPSILRIQQVVRGDSAAYFCASSTGPAGGTEAFFGQGTRLTVV.

The chain is built from TRBV19 and TRBJ2-5; perhaps TRBD1 as D (5 bases). V dropped 2 bases and J dropped 5 bases, with 12 bases sitting between them. Germline CDR1 and CDR2: LNHDA and SQIVND (reference sequence). CDR3 length: 14 residues. CDR3: CASSITGAGETQYF. CDR3 DNA: TGTGCCAGTAGTATAACTGGGGCAGGGGAGACCCAGTACTTC.

The rearrangement uses TRBV29-1 and TRBJ2-1, with D unresolved. Trimming took 3 bases from V and 0 from J, leaving 9 bases between them. Germline loops: CDR1 SQVTM, CDR2 ANQGSEA. CDR3 length equals 14 residues. In DNA, the CDR3 is TGCAGCGTTGATCGCGGAGTCTCCTACAATGAGCAGTTCTTC. Translation gives CSVDRGVSYNEQFF.

This clone was counted between two and nine times. The chain couples TRBV7-2 to TRBJ1-6; 9 bases map to TRBD1. Germline CDR1 is SGHTA and CDR2 is FQGNSA. Trimming took 5 bases from V and 1 from J; bases not matched to a gene: 6. The CDR3 covers 17 residues. The CDR3 loop reads CASSPGQGRSYNSPLHF. CDR3 DNA sequence: TGTGCCAGCAGCCCCGGACAGGGGAGGTCCTATAATTCACCCCTCCACTTT.